This TCR beta chain was identified in a study of blood T cell repertoires in COVID-19. Study context: Sites in the United States, Italy and Spain provided acute and convalescent COVID-19 samples. T cells, B-cell-depleted T cells, or PBMCs provided the cDNA or gDNA that served as material.

Original handling: Reference gene primer amplification gave nucleated cell count estimates. Profiling relied on immunoSEQ multiplex PCR, and the TCRdb table lists in-frame clones only, not all of them. For V, J and clone size, that table is used; D and trimming come from the DNA. The profile covers around 170,000 clones, with about 80% appearing a single time and under 15% taken by the ten largest. Sequencing was performed on peripheral blood. This TCR came from a man aged 25 to 40 with active or convalescent COVID-19.

Written as DNA, the CDR3 is TGTGCCAGCAGCTCCGGGACAGGGGGCCACACAGATACGCAGTATTTT. Amino acid sequence: CASSSGTGGHTDTQYF. This sequence joins TRBV7-9 and TRBJ2-3, with 12 nucleotides matching TRBD1. The length of the CDR3 is 16 residues. The junction had 4 bases not matched to a gene; V was cut back by 4 bases and J by 2 bases. Germline CDR1 and CDR2: SEHNR and FQNEAQ (reference sequence).